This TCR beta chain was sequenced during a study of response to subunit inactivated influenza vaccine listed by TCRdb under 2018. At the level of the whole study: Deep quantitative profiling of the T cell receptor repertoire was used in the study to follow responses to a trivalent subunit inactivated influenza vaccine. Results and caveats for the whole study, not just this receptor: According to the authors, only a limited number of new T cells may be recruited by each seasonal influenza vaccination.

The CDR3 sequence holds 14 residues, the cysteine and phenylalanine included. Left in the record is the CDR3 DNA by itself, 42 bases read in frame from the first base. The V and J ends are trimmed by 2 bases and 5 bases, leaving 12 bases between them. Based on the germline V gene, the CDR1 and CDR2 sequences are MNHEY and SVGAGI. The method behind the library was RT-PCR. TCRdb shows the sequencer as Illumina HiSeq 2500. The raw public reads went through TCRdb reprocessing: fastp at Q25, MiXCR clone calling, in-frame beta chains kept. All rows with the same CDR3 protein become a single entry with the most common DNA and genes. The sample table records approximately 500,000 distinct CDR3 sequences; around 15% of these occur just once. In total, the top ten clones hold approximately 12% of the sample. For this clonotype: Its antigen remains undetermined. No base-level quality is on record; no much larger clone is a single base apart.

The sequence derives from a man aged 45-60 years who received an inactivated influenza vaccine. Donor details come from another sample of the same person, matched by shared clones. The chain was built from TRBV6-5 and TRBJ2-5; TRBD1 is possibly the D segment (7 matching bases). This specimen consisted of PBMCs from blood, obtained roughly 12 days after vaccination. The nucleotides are TGTGCCAGCAGTTACGCAGGGGGGCGGGAGACCCAGTACTTC. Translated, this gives CASSYAGGRETQYF.